The clone carrying this T cell receptor beta chain occurred a few times. The CDR3 is made up of 15 amino acids. Trimming pared 0 bases from V and 1 base from J, leaving 10 bases between. Germline V gives CDR1 GTSNPN, CDR2 SVGIG (reference sequence). This specimen belongs to a study of early T cells in non-severe SARS-CoV-2 infection. TCRdb reanalysed the 5' RACE reads using MiXCR and keeps one entry per CDR3 protein. The sample lists approximately 30,000 distinct CDR3 sequences; 4% to 5% were seen once. The clonotype originates from an adult who was a healthcare worker with PCR-confirmed SARS-CoV-2 infection or an uninfected control (not recorded which). The rearrangement links TRBV30 to TRBJ1-5; tentatively, D is TRBD1 (6 bases). The sequenced material came from whole blood. The chain's CDR3 is CAWSVETGSNQPQHF. CDR3 DNA: TGTGCCTGGAGTGTAGAGACAGGAAGCAATCAGCCCCAGCATTTT.